The entry below gives a single TCR beta chain sequence along with its context. Its antigen is still unknown. The data are from a study of beta chain features in type 1 diabetes. Overall study context: Analysis included 100 million to 110 million sorted cells drawn from all samples.

The CDR3 consists of 14 residues. Germline V CDR1 and CDR2: SEHNR, FQNEAQ (reference sequence). V lost 5 bases and J lost 3; bases outside the gene matches: 4. Isolated RNA was reverse transcribed in full, so expressed TCRB transcripts were sequenced. Measured with immunoSEQ multiplex PCR; TCRdb has only the in-frame clones, and not every one. The table shows roughly 160,000 clones, with roughly 8% occurring only once. Study-level findings and limits: Researchers cautioned that cDNA sequencing could over-represent cells with high TCR expression. Shortening of TCRB CDR3s, moderate but significant, appeared in all four CD4+ subsets of Type 1 diabetes patients.

The TCR was taken from a man aged 18 to 29 with type 1 diabetes. Material for sequencing was central memory CD4+ T cells from blood. This sequence joins TRBV7-9 and TRBJ1-1; 9 bases are shared with TRBD1. The CDR3: CASSPRTGDTEAFF. The CDR3 DNA is TGTGCCAGCAGCCCGAGGACAGGGGACACTGAAGCTTTCTTT.